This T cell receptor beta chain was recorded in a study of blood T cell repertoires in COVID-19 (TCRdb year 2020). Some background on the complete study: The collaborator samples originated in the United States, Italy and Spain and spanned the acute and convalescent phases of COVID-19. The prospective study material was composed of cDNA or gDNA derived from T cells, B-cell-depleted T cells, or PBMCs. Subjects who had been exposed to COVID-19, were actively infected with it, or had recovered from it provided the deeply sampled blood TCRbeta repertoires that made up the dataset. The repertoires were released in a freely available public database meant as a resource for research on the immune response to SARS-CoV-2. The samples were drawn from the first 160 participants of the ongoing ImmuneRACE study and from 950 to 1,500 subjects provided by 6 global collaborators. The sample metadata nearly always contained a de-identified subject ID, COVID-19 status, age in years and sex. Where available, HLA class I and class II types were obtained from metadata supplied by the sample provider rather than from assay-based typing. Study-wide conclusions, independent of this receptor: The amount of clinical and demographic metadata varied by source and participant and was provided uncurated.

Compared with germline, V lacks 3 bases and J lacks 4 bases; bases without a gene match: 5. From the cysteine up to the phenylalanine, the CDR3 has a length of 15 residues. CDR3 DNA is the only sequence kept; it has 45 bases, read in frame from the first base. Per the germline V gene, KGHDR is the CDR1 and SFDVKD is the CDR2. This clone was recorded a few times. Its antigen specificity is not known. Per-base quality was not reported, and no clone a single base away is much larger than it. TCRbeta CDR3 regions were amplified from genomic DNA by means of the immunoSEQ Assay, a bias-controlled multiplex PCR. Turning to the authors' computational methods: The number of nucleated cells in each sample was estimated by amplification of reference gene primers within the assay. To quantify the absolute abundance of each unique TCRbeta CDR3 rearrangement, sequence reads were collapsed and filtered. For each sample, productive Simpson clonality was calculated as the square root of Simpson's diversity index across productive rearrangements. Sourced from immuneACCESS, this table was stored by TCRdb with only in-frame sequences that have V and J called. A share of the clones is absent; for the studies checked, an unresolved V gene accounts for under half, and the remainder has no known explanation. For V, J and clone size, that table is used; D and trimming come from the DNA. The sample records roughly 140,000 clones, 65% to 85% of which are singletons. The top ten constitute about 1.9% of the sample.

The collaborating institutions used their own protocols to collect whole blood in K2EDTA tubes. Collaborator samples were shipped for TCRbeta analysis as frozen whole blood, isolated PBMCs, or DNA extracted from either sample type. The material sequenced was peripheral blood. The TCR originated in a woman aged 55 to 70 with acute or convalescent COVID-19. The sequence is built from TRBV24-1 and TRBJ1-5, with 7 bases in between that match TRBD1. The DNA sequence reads TGTGCCACCAGTGATAAGGGACAGTTAAATCAGCCCCAGCATTTT. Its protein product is CATSDKGQLNQPQHF.